The next 18 T cell receptor beta chains were all read from a single sample in a study of beta chain features in type 1 diabetes. Study results and caveats: Shorter TCRB CDR3s, moderately but significantly so, were found in Type 1 diabetes patients in all four CD4+ subsets.

Of the isolated RNA, all was reverse transcribed, and so the sequenced material was expressed TCRB transcripts. Using immunoSEQ multiplex PCR, the repertoire was profiled, and TCRdb retains in-frame clones only, with some absent. The sample yields 100,000 to 150,000 clones, 7.5% to 9.5% seen once. The antigens for these receptors are not known. Specimen: central memory CD4+ T cells from blood. Every receptor here comes from a young man with type 1 diabetes.

Only a few counts were recorded for this clone. The rearrangement joins TRBV5-4 to TRBJ1-1, with TRBD1 matching over 8 bases. This CDR3 is built from 15 residues. V lost 4 bases and J lost 3; bases outside the gene matches: 8. Germline V lookup: CDR1 SGHNT, CDR2 YYREEE (reference sequence). CDR3 protein: CASSTRTGSDTEAFF. The CDR3, as DNA: TGTGCCAGCAGCACCCGGACAGGGAGCGACACTGAAGCTTTCTTT.

This clone was counted between two and nine times. The CDR3 DNA is TGTGCCAGCAGCCTACACACCACCGGGAAAGCTTTCTTT. Translation: CASSLHTTGKAFF. The gene calls are TRBV7-9 and TRBJ1-1, with unresolved D. Between the trimmed V and J ends, which lost 5 bases and 9 bases, there was a span of 16 bases. Per germline, CDR1 SEHNR and CDR2 FQNEAQ (reference sequence). This CDR3 region has 13 residues.

This clone came up a few times. The CDR3 bases are TGTGCCAGCAGCTTAGTTAGCGGGGGGCCGGGGGAGACCCAGTACTTC. Translation gives CASSLVSGGPGETQYF. J is TRBJ2-5 and V is TRBV7-8; TRBD2 agrees at 10 bases. V lost 1 base to trimming and J lost 5 bases; unmatched junction nucleotides: 7. In germline, CDR1 is SGHVS, CDR2 FQNEAQ. The CDR3 has 16 amino acids.

This clone occurred a few times. The chain combines TRBV6-6 with TRBJ1-5; D call uncertain. Germline CDR1 reads MNHNY; CDR2 reads SVGAGI (reference sequence). V lost 11 bases and J 2 bases, leaving 13 bases between the germline ends. CDR3 length equals 13 residues. The CDR3 nucleotides read TGTGCCGTAACAGCTGGCCGCAATCAGCCCCAGCATTTT. It translates to CAVTAGRNQPQHF.

The chain couples TRBV28 to TRBJ2-2; 7 positions match TRBD1. Germline CDR1 and CDR2: MDHEN and SYDVKM. The J segment lost 4 bases and the V segment lost 6 bases, leaving 8 bases of the junction unmatched. The CDR3 covers 15 residues. The CDR3 is CASSETGVVTGELFF. The CDR3 DNA reads TGTGCCAGCAGCGAAACAGGGGTGGTCACCGGGGAGCTGTTTTTT.

This clone was detected only a few times. The CDR3 DNA reads TGTGCCAGCAGTGAAGCGTCCCACACAGGGATCTATGGCTACACCTTC. Amino acids: CASSEASHTGIYGYTF. The genes are TRBV2 and TRBJ1-2, with D maybe TRBD1 (6 bases). The CDR3 covers 16 residues. Trimming pared 0 bases from V and 4 bases from J, leaving 15 bases between. Looked up from germline, CDR1 is SNHLY and CDR2 is FYNNEI.

The chain is built from TRBV19 and TRBJ2-3; 10 positions match TRBD2. Germline V lookup: CDR1 LNHDA, CDR2 SQIVND (reference sequence). Trimming at V came to 6 bases and at J to 0 bases, leaving 3 bases not matched to a gene. The CDR3 consists of 15 residues. The CDR3 spells CASRLAGSSTDTQYF. The CDR3 nucleotides read TGTGCCAGTAGACTAGCGGGGTCTAGCACAGATACGCAGTATTTT.

The chain combines TRBV6-1 with TRBJ2-2; D gene uncertain. This CDR3 is built from 12 residues. Deletions cut 6 bases from V and 7 bases from J, with 9 bases between. Germline CDR1 MNHNS, CDR2 SASEGT. The CDR3 sequence is CASRNPIGELFF. For the CDR3, the DNA is TGTGCCAGCAGGAATCCTATCGGGGAGCTGTTTTTT.

The rearrangement links TRBV7-2 to TRBJ1-2; maybe TRBD1 (5 bases). Germline values: CDR1 SGHTA, CDR2 FQGNSA. This CDR3 is built from 14 residues. V was trimmed by 2 bases and J by 7 bases, leaving 14 bases between them. The CDR3 protein is CASSLSGGIGGYTF. CDR3 DNA sequence: TGTGCCAGCAGCTTATCGGGGGGGATCGGTGGCTACACCTTC.

This clone has only a few counts. The chain recombines TRBV9 with TRBJ1-4; the match to TRBD1 covers 11 bases. J lost 5 bases, V lost 4 bases, and 4 bases had no gene match. The germline V gene has CDR1 SGDLS and CDR2 YYNGEE. The CDR3 length is 15 residues. The CDR3 DNA reads as TGTGCCAGCAGCCCCGGGACAGGGGGAAATGAAAAACTGTTTTTT. This codes for CASSPGTGGNEKLFF.

The rearrangement uses TRBV6-5 and TRBJ1-2; 8 bases are shared with TRBD1. CDR3 length equals 13 residues. In germline, CDR1 is MNHEY, CDR2 SVGAGI. The trim removed 5 bases at V and 8 bases at J, leaving 7 bases unmatched. Here the CDR3 reads CASSLTGGNGYTF. As DNA, the CDR3 is TGTGCCAGCAGTCTCACAGGGGGAAACGGCTACACCTTC.

The V gene is TRBV19, the J gene TRBJ1-4; 7 nucleotides align to TRBD1. Germline V lookup: CDR1 LNHDA, CDR2 SQIVND (reference sequence). V was pared by 5 bases and J by 5 bases, with 5 bases of the junction left unmatched. The CDR3 spans 14 residues. DNA for the CDR3: TGTGCCAGTAGTCCGGGACAGTTAAATGAAAAACTGTTTTTT. Its protein product is CASSPGQLNEKLFF.

Only a few counts were recorded for this clone. The chain employs TRBV6-1 and TRBJ1-4; 9 positions agree with TRBD1. V was clipped by 6 bases and J by 1 base; unmatched bases: 0. Germline lookup yields CDR1 MNHNS and CDR2 SASEGT. The CDR3 is 14 residues long. The CDR3 loop is CASRGQGTNEKLFF. CDR3 sequence (DNA): TGTGCCAGCAGGGGACAGGGAACTAATGAAAAACTGTTTTTT.

This clone was observed a handful of times. The chain joins TRBV5-1 to TRBJ1-2; TRBD1 matches at 7 bases. The CDR3 is 12 residues long. V lost 4 bases, J lost 6 bases, and 3 bases stayed unmatched. Germline assignment: CDR1 SGHRS and CDR2 YFSETQ. The CDR3 protein is CASSPQGNGYTF. CDR3 nucleotides: TGCGCCAGCAGCCCACAGGGGAATGGCTACACCTTC.

V and J are TRBV27 and TRBJ2-3; D is perhaps TRBD2 (6 bases). The V end was cut by 3 bases, the J end by 2 bases, with 9 bases between. The CDR3 runs 14 residues. The V gene's germline CDR1 is MNHEY and CDR2 SMNVEV (reference sequence). The CDR3 here is CASSLTRLTDTQYF. Written as DNA, the CDR3 is TGTGCCAGCAGTTTGACTAGGCTCACAGATACGCAGTATTTT.

The chain combines TRBV7-2 with TRBJ2-1, with 14 bases that match TRBD2. After removal of 2 bases from V and 9 bases from J, the junction contained 6 bases not matched to a gene. CDR1 and CDR2 from the germline V gene are SGHTA and FQGNSA. The length of the CDR3 is 16 residues. The CDR3 reads CASSLRLAGGQGEQFF. The CDR3 DNA is TGTGCCAGCAGCTTAAGACTAGCGGGGGGGCAGGGTGAGCAGTTCTTC. Drawing the rest from reference TRBV7-2 and TRBJ2-1, the complete variable domain is GAGVSQSPSNKVTEKGKDVELRCDPISGHTALYWYRQSLGQGLEFLIYFQGNSAPDKSGLPSDRFSAERTGGSVSTLTIQRTQQEDSAVYLCASSLRLAGGQGEQFFGPGTRLTVL.

This clone was counted between two and nine times. The chain carries TRBV19 and TRBJ2-3; tentatively, D is TRBD1 (5 bases). The V and J ends lost 8 bases and 0 bases respectively, with 12 bases between them. Germline values: CDR1 LNHDA, CDR2 SQIVND (reference sequence). This CDR3 spans 14 amino acids. The CDR3 reads CASHDRTSTDTQYF. CDR3 nucleotides: TGTGCCAGTCACGACAGAACTAGCACAGATACGCAGTATTTT.

The chain carries TRBV4-1 and TRBJ2-1, with D possibly being TRBD1 (5 bases). Germline CDR1 is MGHRA and CDR2 is YSYEKL. The CDR3 sequence is 14 residues long. Trimming left V 2 bases short and J 6 bases short, with 11 bases between. The DNA of the CDR3 is TGCGCCAGCAGCCAAAGTAAGACAGCCAATGAGCAGTTCTTC. Its protein product is CASSQSKTANEQFF.